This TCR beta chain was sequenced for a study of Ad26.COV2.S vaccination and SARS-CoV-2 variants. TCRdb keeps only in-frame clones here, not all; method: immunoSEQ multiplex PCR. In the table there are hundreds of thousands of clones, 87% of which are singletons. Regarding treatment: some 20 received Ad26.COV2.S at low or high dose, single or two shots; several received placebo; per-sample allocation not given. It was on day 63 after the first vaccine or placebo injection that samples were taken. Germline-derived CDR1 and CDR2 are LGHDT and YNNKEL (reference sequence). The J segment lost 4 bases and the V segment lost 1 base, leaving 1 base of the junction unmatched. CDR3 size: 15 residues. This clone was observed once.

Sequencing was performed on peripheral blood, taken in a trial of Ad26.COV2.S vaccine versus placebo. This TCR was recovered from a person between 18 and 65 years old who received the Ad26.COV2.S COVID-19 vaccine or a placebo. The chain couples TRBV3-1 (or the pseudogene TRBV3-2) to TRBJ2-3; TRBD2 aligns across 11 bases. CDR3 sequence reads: CASSQVLAGADTQYF. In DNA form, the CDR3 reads TGTGCCAGCAGCCAAGTACTAGCGGGAGCAGATACGCAGTATTTT.